This TCR beta chain came from a study of shared clonotypes between healthy human individuals. Study in general: Donor ages ranged 18 to 49 years: two women, a few men. Broader study findings: Sequencing depth was predicted to influence how clonotypes are shared among donors.

Once extracted for a subset, genomic DNA was divided evenly among several immunoSEQ plates. Libraries were prepared by immunoSEQ multiplex PCR; TCRdb keeps only in-frame clonotypes and omits some of them. The sample shows some 2 million clones, about 95% of them seen only once. The CDR3 is made up of 24 amino acids. The junction had 31 bases not matched to a gene; V was cut back by 1 base and J by 6 bases. Germline V gene lookup returns CDR1 PRHDT and CDR2 FYEKMQ (reference sequence). The naive CD8 population came from CD45RO-negative cells selected for CCR7, without terminally differentiated effector memory CD45RA+ cells. Concerning this clone: Its antigen remains unidentified.

The chain is built from TRBV13 and TRBJ1-5; 9 bases line up with TRBD1. The source is a man younger than 30 in good health. The sequenced sample consisted of naive CD8+ T cells sorted from blood. CDR3 region: CASSLAHGEAEGTGKLREGQPQHF. The CDR3 DNA is TGTGCCAGCAGCTTAGCCCATGGGGAAGCGGAAGGGACAGGGAAATTGAGGGAGGGTCAGCCCCAGCATTTT.